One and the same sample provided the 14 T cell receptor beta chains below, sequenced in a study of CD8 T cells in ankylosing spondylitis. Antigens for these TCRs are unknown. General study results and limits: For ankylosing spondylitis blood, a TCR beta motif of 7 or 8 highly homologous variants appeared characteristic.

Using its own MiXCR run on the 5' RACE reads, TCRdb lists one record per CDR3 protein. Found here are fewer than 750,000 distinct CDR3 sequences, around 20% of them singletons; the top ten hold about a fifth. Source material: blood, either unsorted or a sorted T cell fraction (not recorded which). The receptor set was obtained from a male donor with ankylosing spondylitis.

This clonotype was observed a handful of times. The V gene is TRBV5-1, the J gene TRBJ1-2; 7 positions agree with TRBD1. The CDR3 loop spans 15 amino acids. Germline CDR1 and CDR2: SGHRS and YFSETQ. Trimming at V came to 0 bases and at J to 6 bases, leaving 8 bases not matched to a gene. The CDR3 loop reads CASSLETGRVNGYTF. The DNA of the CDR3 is TGCGCCAGCAGCTTGGAGACAGGGAGGGTAAATGGCTACACCTTC.

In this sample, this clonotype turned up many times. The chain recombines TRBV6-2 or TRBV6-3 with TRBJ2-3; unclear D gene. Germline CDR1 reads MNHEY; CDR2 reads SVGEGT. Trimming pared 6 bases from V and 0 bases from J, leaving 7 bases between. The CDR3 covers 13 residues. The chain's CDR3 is CASRELSTDTQYF. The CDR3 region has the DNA TGTGCCAGCAGGGAACTCAGCACAGATACGCAGTATTTT.

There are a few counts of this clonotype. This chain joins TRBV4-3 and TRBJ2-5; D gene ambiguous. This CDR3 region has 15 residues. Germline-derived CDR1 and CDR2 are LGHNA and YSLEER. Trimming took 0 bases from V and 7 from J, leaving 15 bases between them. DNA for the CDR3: TGCGCCAGCAGCCAAGATGGCGCGAGCTTTGCGACCCAGTACTTC. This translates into CASSQDGASFATQYF.

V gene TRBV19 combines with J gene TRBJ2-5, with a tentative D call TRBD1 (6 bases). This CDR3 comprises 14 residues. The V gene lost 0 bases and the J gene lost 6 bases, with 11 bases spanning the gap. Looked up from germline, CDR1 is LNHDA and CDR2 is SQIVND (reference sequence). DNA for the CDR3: TGTGCCAGTAGTATAGATTGGACAGCCAAGACCCAGTACTTC. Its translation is CASSIDWTAKTQYF.

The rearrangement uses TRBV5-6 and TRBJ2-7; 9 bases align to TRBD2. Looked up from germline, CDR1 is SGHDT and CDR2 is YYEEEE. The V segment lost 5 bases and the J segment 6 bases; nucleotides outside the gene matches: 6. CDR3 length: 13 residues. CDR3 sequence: CASSLAGVAEQYF. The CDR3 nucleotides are TGTGCCAGCAGTTTAGCGGGAGTGGCCGAGCAGTACTTC.

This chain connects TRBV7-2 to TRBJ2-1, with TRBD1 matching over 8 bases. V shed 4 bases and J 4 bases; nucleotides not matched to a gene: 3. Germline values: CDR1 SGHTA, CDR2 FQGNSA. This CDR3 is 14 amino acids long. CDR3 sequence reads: CASSSRQGYNEQFF. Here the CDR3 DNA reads TGTGCCAGCAGCTCAAGACAGGGGTACAATGAGCAGTTCTTC.

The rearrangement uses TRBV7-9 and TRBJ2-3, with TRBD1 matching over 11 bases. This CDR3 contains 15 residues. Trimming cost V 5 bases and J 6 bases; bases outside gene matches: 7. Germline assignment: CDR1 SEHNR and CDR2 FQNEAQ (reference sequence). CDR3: CASSSPGTGGDTQYF. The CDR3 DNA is TGTGCCAGCAGCAGCCCCGGGACAGGGGGGGATACGCAGTATTTT.

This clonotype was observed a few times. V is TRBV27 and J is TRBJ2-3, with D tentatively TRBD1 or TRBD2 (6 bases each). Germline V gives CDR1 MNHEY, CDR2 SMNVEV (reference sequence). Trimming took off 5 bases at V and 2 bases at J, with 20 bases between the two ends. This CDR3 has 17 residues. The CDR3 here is CASSPIGGGRFTDTQYF. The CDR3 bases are TGTGCCAGCAGTCCCATAGGGGGAGGCCGATTCACAGATACGCAGTATTTT.

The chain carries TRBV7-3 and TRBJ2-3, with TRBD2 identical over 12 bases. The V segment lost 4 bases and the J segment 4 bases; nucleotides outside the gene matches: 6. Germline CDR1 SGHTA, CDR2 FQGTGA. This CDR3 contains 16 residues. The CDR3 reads CASSSPRTSGADTQYF. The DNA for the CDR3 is TGTGCCAGCAGCTCTCCAAGGACTAGCGGGGCAGATACGCAGTATTTT.

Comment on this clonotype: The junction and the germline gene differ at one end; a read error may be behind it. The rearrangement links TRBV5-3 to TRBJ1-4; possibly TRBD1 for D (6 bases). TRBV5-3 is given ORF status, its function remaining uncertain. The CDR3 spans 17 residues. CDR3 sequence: CARSSGVPGVGGEKLFF. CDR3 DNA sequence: TGTGCCAGGAGCTCTGGGGTCCCAGGGGTAGGCGGTGAAAAACTGTTTTTT.

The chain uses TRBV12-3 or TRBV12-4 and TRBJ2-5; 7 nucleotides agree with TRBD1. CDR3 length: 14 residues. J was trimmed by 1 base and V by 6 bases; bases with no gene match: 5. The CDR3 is CASSPTGIQETQYF. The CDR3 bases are TGTGCCAGCAGCCCGACAGGGATCCAAGAGACCCAGTACTTC.

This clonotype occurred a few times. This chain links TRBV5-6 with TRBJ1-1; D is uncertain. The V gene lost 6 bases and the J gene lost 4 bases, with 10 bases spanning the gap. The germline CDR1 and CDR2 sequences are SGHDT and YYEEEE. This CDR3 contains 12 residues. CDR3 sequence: CASTGLGTEAFF. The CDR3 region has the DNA TGTGCCAGCACGGGCCTGGGCACTGAAGCTTTCTTT.

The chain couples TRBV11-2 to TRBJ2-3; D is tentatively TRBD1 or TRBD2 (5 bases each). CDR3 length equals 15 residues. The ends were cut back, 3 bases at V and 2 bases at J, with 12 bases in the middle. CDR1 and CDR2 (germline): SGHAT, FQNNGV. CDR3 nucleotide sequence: TGTGCCAGCAGCTTCCGAGGGGTTGTCACAGATACGCAGTATTTT. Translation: CASSFRGVVTDTQYF.

The CDR3 is CASSQEDRVNTEAFF. The CDR3 DNA sequence: TGTGCCAGCAGCCAAGAGGACAGGGTGAACACTGAAGCTTTCTTT. The chain uses TRBV4-2 and TRBJ1-1; TRBD1 aligns across 8 bases. The length of the CDR3 is 15 residues. J was trimmed by 0 bases and V by 0 bases; bases with no gene match: 0. Germline loops: CDR1 LGHNA, CDR2 YNFKEQ.